These 7 T cell receptor beta chains were sequenced from one sample in a study of cytomegalovirus exposure and HLA in healthy donors. Vbeta (60) and Jbeta (13) primers were used in the PCR. TCRdb's copy holds only in-frame clones and misses some; the assay was immunoSEQ multiplex PCR. The data show roughly 130,000 clones, with approximately 83% seen just once and around 1.2% held by the top ten. Input material: PBMCs. The receptors here all came from a girl aged 2 to 10 in good health and CMV-seronegative.

The chain recombines TRBV7-8 with TRBJ2-3; 8 positions match TRBD2. The CDR3 runs 18 residues. V lost 1 base, J lost 2 bases, and 11 bases stayed unmatched. CDR1 is SGHVS and CDR2 is FQNEAQ in the germline V gene. For the CDR3, the DNA is TGTGCCAGCAGCTTAGGTTACCGGGCTAGCGGGTCCACAGATACGCAGTATTTT. It translates to CASSLGYRASGSTDTQYF.

The rearrangement uses TRBV28 and TRBJ2-7; no clear D gene. V was clipped by 5 bases and J by 7 bases, with 15 bases between them. The germline CDR1 and CDR2 sequences are MDHEN and SYDVKM. The CDR3 totals 13 residues. DNA for the CDR3: TGTGCCAGCAGTGCCGCCGCGGCCGGGGAGCAGTACTTC. Translating gives CASSAAAAGEQYF.

The V gene is TRBV25-1, the J gene TRBJ2-3, with D tentatively TRBD1 (6 bases). Trimming cost V 0 bases and J 4 bases, with 20 bases left between them. This CDR3 contains 18 residues. Per germline, CDR1 MGHDK and CDR2 SYGVNS. CDR3 residues: CASSEYFLQGHGPDTQYF. The CDR3 DNA follows: TGTGCCAGCAGTGAATATTTCCTTCAGGGACATGGCCCAGATACGCAGTATTTT.

The chain is built from TRBV28 and TRBJ1-1, with 8 bases fitting TRBD1. Germline CDR1 MDHEN, CDR2 SYDVKM. V lost 8 bases, J lost 4 bases, and 3 bases stayed unmatched. This CDR3 has 12 amino acids. The CDR3 is CASRTGTTEAFF. The CDR3 nucleotides read TGTGCCAGCCGGACAGGGACCACTGAAGCTTTCTTT.

This clone appeared a few times. The chain has TRBV30 and TRBJ1-5, with D uncertain. Trimming removed 0 bases from V and 1 base from J, with 7 bases in between. Germline values: CDR1 GTSNPN, CDR2 SVGIG (reference sequence). CDR3 length equals 14 residues. The CDR3 bases are TGTGCCTGGAGTGTATTGGAGAGCAATCAGCCCCAGCATTTT. Its translation is CAWSVLESNQPQHF.

This clone turned up a few times. This chain joins TRBV19 and TRBJ2-7, with 13 bases lining up with TRBD2. The length of the CDR3 is 17 residues. The J segment lost 0 bases and the V segment lost 4 bases, leaving 6 bases of the junction unmatched. The V gene's germline CDR1 is LNHDA and CDR2 SQIVND (reference sequence). CDR3 sequence: CASSKGLAGTPSYEQYF. CDR3 sequence (DNA): TGTGCCAGTAGTAAGGGACTAGCGGGGACCCCCTCCTACGAGCAGTACTTC.

The chain combines TRBV7-2 with TRBJ2-1; 8 bases are a match to TRBD2. This CDR3 region has 15 residues. V was pared by 1 base and J by 8 bases, with 7 bases of the junction left unmatched. Germline assignment: CDR1 SGHTA and CDR2 FQGNSA. This CDR3 is CASSLEGTRSDEQFF. The CDR3 DNA reads as TGTGCCAGCAGCTTAGAAGGGACTAGATCGGATGAGCAGTTCTTC.